Listed here are 30 T cell receptor beta chains from one sample, sequenced in a study of OX40 agonist ivuxolimab in advanced cancers. TCRdb's table, derived via immunoSEQ multiplex PCR, lists solely in-frame clones and lacks some. The sample gives approximately 64,000 clones, roughly 89% of which show up once; under 3.5% is in the top ten. Specimen: CD4+ or CD8+ T cells sorted from blood, collected in a trial of the OX40 agonist ivuxolimab. These receptors were taken from an adult with an advanced solid tumor such as melanoma, head and neck, liver or kidney cancer.

The chain employs TRBV6-1 and TRBJ2-7; D ambiguous. Between the trimmed V and J ends, which lost 8 bases and 1 base, there was a span of 9 bases. The V gene's germline CDR1 is MNHNS and CDR2 SASEGT. This CDR3 is built from 12 residues. The DNA of the CDR3 is TGTGCCAGCGGGCAGACTTCCTACGAGCAGTACTTC. Its translation: CASGQTSYEQYF.

This clone was found a few times. The chain employs TRBV6-1 and TRBJ2-7; D tentatively fits TRBD1 or TRBD2 (5 bases each). The germline V and J ends were trimmed by 3 bases and 0 bases, with 9 bases remaining between them. Germline V gene lookup returns CDR1 MNHNS and CDR2 SASEGT. The CDR3 runs to 14 residues. This chain's CDR3 is CASSERGTSYEQYF. In nucleotides, the CDR3 is TGTGCCAGCAGTGAGAGGGGTACCTCCTACGAGCAGTACTTC.

This clone was recorded once. The V call is TRBV5-1, the J call TRBJ2-3; 12 bases are shared with TRBD2. Trimming at V came to 2 bases and at J to 9 bases, leaving 19 bases not matched to a gene. Germline CDR1 is SGHRS and CDR2 is YFSETQ. The CDR3 consists of 19 residues. CDR3 loop: CASSLLAGGAQPTGSTQYF. Here the CDR3 DNA reads TGCGCCAGCAGCTTACTAGCGGGGGGAGCACAGCCAACCGGCTCCACGCAGTATTTT.

J is TRBJ2-5 and V is TRBV7-2; TRBD1 or TRBD2 may be the D gene (5 bases each). The ends were cut back, 1 base at V and 1 base at J, with 7 bases in the middle. CDR1 and CDR2 from the germline V gene are SGHTA and FQGNSA. The CDR3 totals 14 residues. The CDR3 reads CASSLGGTQETQYF. The CDR3 region has the DNA TGTGCCAGCAGCTTAGGTGGGACCCAAGAGACCCAGTACTTC.

The chain has TRBV9 and TRBJ1-1, with no clear D. V lost 0 bases and J lost 3, with 3 bases in between. The CDR3 has 12 residues. Germline loops: CDR1 SGDLS, CDR2 YYNGEE. CDR3 loop: CASSVVDTEAFF. The CDR3 region has the DNA TGTGCCAGCAGCGTAGTAGACACTGAAGCTTTCTTT.

This rearrangement joins TRBV10-3 to TRBJ1-5; perhaps TRBD1 as D (6 bases). The CDR3 runs 16 residues. V lost 8 bases, J lost 2 bases, and 19 bases lay in between. CDR1 is ENHRY and CDR2 is SYGVKD in the germline V gene. The CDR3 protein is CAIAREGGLGNQPQHF. The CDR3 DNA follows: TGTGCCATCGCAAGGGAGGGGGGCTTGGGCAATCAGCCCCAGCATTTT.

The chain employs TRBV10-3 and TRBJ1-3; perhaps TRBD1 as D (5 bases). The CDR3 is 15 residues long. Germline CDR1 and CDR2: ENHRY and SYGVKD. V lost 6 bases to trimming and J lost 4 bases, with 16 bases between them. CDR3 sequence (DNA): TGTGCCATCAGGACTGGAGGGGCGGGGGGAAACACCATATATTTT. This codes for CAIRTGGAGGNTIYF.

This sequence joins TRBV29-1 and TRBJ2-1, with D uncertain. Trimming left V 4 bases short and J 5 bases short, with 12 bases between. This CDR3 spans 13 amino acids. CDR1 is SQVTM, CDR2 ANQGSEA, per germline. The chain's CDR3 is CSVVRAGNNEQFF. The DNA for the CDR3 is TGCAGCGTTGTAAGGGCCGGTAACAATGAGCAGTTCTTC.

The rearrangement uses TRBV6-6 and TRBJ1-3, with a possible D match to TRBD1 (5 bases). Germline V lookup: CDR1 MNHNY, CDR2 SVGAGI (reference sequence). The CDR3 is 14 amino acids. Trimming pared 0 bases from V and 3 bases from J, leaving 6 bases between. The CDR3 region is CASSYSDIGNTIYF. CDR3 in DNA: TGTGCCAGCAGTTACTCGGACATTGGAAACACCATATATTTT.

This clone was seen only once. This chain joins TRBV5-6 and TRBJ1-1; 8 positions agree with TRBD1. The CDR3 covers 16 residues. Germline CDR1 SGHDT, CDR2 YYEEEE. J was trimmed by 1 base and V by 4 bases; bases with no gene match: 9. CDR3 in DNA: TGTGCCAGCAGCCCACTAGGCGGGACAGGGAACACTGAAGCTTTCTTT. Amino acids: CASSPLGGTGNTEAFF. Filled out from reference TRBV5-6 and TRBJ1-1, the complete variable domain reads DAGVTQSPTHLIKTRGQQVTLRCSPKSGHDTVSWYQQALGQGPQFIFQYYEEEERQRGNFPDRFSGHQFPNYSSELNVNALLLGDSALYLCASSPLGGTGNTEAFFGQGTRLTVV.

The table lists this clone with a few counts. The J gene is TRBJ2-7, the V gene TRBV10-2; 12 bases line up with TRBD2. V lost 6 bases, J lost 5 bases, and 5 bases stayed unmatched. The CDR3 contains 14 residues. Germline V gives CDR1 WSHSY, CDR2 SAAADI. CDR3 region: CASRTSGGPDEQYF. CDR3 nucleotides: TGCGCCAGCAGGACTAGCGGGGGACCCGACGAGCAGTACTTC.

V and J are TRBV5-1 and TRBJ2-7, with 11 bases aligning to TRBD2. This CDR3 has 15 residues. J gave up 5 bases and V 4 bases, and 8 bases lay outside the gene matches. The V gene's germline CDR1 is SGHRS and CDR2 YFSETQ. This CDR3 reads CASSGGTSGFHEQYF. DNA of the CDR3: TGCGCCAGCAGCGGGGGGACTAGCGGTTTCCACGAGCAGTACTTC.

The chain couples TRBV5-1 to TRBJ1-6; D gene uncertain. The germline CDR1 and CDR2 sequences are SGHRS and YFSETQ. The CDR3 has 16 amino acids. V gave up 0 bases and J gave up 0 bases, with 7 bases separating them. The CDR3 here is CASSLGRSSYNSPLHF. The CDR3 DNA follows: TGCGCCAGCAGCTTGGGCAGGAGCTCCTATAATTCACCCCTCCACTTT.

J is TRBJ1-2 and V is TRBV28; no clear D gene. Germline CDR1 is MDHEN and CDR2 is SYDVKM. Trimming took off 6 bases at V and 2 bases at J, with 13 bases between the two ends. This CDR3 region has 14 residues. The CDR3 reads CASSAGLGNYGYTF. The DNA of the CDR3 is TGTGCCAGCAGCGCGGGCCTTGGGAACTATGGCTACACCTTC.

The V gene is TRBV5-1, the J gene TRBJ1-1; no definite D call. Germline values: CDR1 SGHRS, CDR2 YFSETQ. V was clipped by 3 bases and J by 4 bases, with 13 bases between them. The CDR3 is 14 residues long. The CDR3 coding sequence is TGCGCCAGCAGCTCCACGGCACCGGTCACTGAAGCTTTCTTT. Translating gives CASSSTAPVTEAFF.

The chain links TRBV28 to TRBJ1-2; possibly TRBD1 for D (5 bases). From germline, CDR1 is MDHEN and CDR2 SYDVKM. V was shortened by 6 bases and J by 4 bases, with 18 bases between the two germline ends. The length of the CDR3 is 15 residues. CDR3 sequence: CASSSSGPLGYGYTF. DNA for the CDR3: TGTGCCAGCAGCTCCTCGGGGCCACTAGGCTATGGCTACACCTTC.

The chain uses TRBV5-1 and TRBJ1-1; D perhaps matches TRBD1 (5 bases). The CDR3 is made up of 15 amino acids. CDR1 and CDR2 (germline): SGHRS, YFSETQ. Between the trimmed V and J ends, which lost 3 bases and 2 bases, there was a span of 14 bases. DNA of the CDR3: TGCGCCAGCAGCTCAGAAGGGGTCCCAAACACTGAAGCTTTCTTT. Translating gives CASSSEGVPNTEAFF.

J is TRBJ1-2 and V is TRBV28; no firm D call. Germline CDR1 reads MDHEN; CDR2 reads SYDVKM. The CDR3 contains 12 residues. The V and J ends lost 5 bases and 4 bases respectively, with 8 bases between them. CDR3 sequence (DNA): TGTGCCAGCAGTAGAGACACCTATGGCTACACCTTC. Its translation: CASSRDTYGYTF.

J is TRBJ1-6 and V is TRBV4-3; TRBD1 aligns across 10 bases. Germline trimming cut 3 bases from V and 3 bases from J; bases unmatched to any gene: 8. Germline lookup yields CDR1 LGHNA and CDR2 YSLEER. The CDR3 has 18 amino acids. For the CDR3, the DNA is TGCGCCAGCAGCCAGTCGACTGGACAGGGGGTCTATAATTCACCCCTCCACTTT. Residues: CASSQSTGQGVYNSPLHF.

The CDR3 DNA sequence: TGTGCCACCAGCAGAGGGGACAGGGTTACACTAGCCAAAAACATTCAGTACTTC. Protein: CATSRGDRVTLAKNIQYF. The chain has TRBV15 and TRBJ2-4, with 9 bases matching TRBD1. Germline-derived CDR1 and CDR2 are LNHNV and YYDKDF (reference sequence). The CDR3 contains 18 residues. The trim removed 1 base at V and 0 bases at J, leaving 7 bases unmatched. The full variable domain, its missing parts supplied by reference TRBV15 and TRBJ2-4, is DAMVIQNPRYQVTQFGKPVTLSCSQTLNHNVMYWYQQKSSQAPKLLFHYYDKDFNNEADTPDNFQSRRPNTSFCFLDIRSPGLGDTAMYLCATSRGDRVTLAKNIQYFGAGTRLSVL.

V usage is TRBV7-6 and J usage is TRBJ2-7; no reliable D call. Germline V CDR1 and CDR2: SGHVS, FNYEAQ. The CDR3 is 8 residues long. CDR3 nucleotides: TGTGCACCCTACGAGCAGTACTTC. Protein sequence: CAPYEQYF. Together with reference TRBV7-6 and TRBJ2-7, the CDR3 gives the full variable domain: GAGVSQSPRYKVTKRGQDVALRCDPISGHVSLYWYRQALGQGPEFLTYFNYEAQQDKSGLPNDRFSAERPEGSISTLTIQRTEQRDSAMYRCAPYEQYFGPGTRLTVT.

V is TRBV28 and J is TRBJ2-3, with 9 nucleotides matching TRBD1. The junction had 7 bases not matched to a gene; V was cut back by 5 bases and J by 1 base. This CDR3 has 16 amino acids. From germline, CDR1 is MDHEN and CDR2 SYDVKM. The CDR3 loop reads CASSLGTGRGTDTQYF. The CDR3 DNA reads as TGTGCCAGCAGTCTAGGGACAGGGCGCGGCACAGATACGCAGTATTTT.

The V call is TRBV7-9, the J call TRBJ2-2; 7 bases are shared with TRBD1. The CDR3 has 18 residues. The V and J ends lost 2 bases and 9 bases, in that order; junction bases with no gene match: 18. Germline V gene lookup returns CDR1 SEHNR and CDR2 FQNEAQ (reference sequence). CDR3 in DNA: TGTGCCAGCAGCTTAAGGAGACCACTGGACAGGTTTTGGCGGGAGCTGTTTTTT. This encodes CASSLRRPLDRFWRELFF.

The chain carries TRBV28 and TRBJ1-5, with D possibly matching TRBD1 (5 bases). There are 16 residues in the CDR3. CDR1 and CDR2 from the germline V gene are MDHEN and SYDVKM. Between the trimmed V and J ends, which lost 6 bases and 0 bases, there was a span of 15 bases. The CDR3: CASSRQTVYSNQPQHF. The CDR3 coding sequence is TGTGCCAGCAGCAGACAGACAGTTTATAGCAATCAGCCCCAGCATTTT.

The chain carries TRBV5-1 and TRBJ2-3; a possible D gene is TRBD2 (5 bases). V lost 4 bases, J lost 1 base, and 10 bases lay in between. This CDR3 is 14 amino acids long. Germline-derived CDR1 and CDR2 are SGHRS and YFSETQ. The CDR3 nucleotides read TGCGCCAGCAGCATCGAGGGCCGCACAGATACGCAGTATTTT. It is translated as CASSIEGRTDTQYF.

This chain joins TRBV7-2 and TRBJ2-7; 7 bases are shared with TRBD2. CDR3 length: 15 amino acids. V trimming: 9 bases; J trimming: 7 bases; junction bases outside the gene matches: 18. CDR1 is SGHTA and CDR2 is FQGNSA in the germline V gene. For the CDR3, the DNA is TGTGCCAGTCAAGACTCCCGAGCGGGGACTTTAGAGCAGTACTTC. This sequence encodes CASQDSRAGTLEQYF.

This clone was recorded once. This chain joins TRBV2 and TRBJ1-2; D call uncertain. The CDR3 is 13 residues long. Trimming stripped 7 bases from V and 4 bases from J, with 13 bases between. In germline, CDR1 is SNHLY, CDR2 FYNNEI. The CDR3 protein is CASIPSGIYGYTF. CDR3 sequence (DNA): TGTGCCAGCATACCGTCCGGGATCTATGGCTACACCTTC.

The rearrangement links TRBV10-3 to TRBJ2-3; 9 bases match TRBD2. V was pared by 4 bases and J by 4 bases, with 3 bases of the junction left unmatched. Germline V gene lookup returns CDR1 ENHRY and CDR2 SYGVKD. This CDR3 is built from 14 residues. This CDR3 reads CAISGGGASDTQYF. CDR3 bases: TGTGCCATCAGTGGCGGGGGGGCCTCAGATACGCAGTATTTT.

The rearrangement links TRBV29-1 to TRBJ1-1; tentative D call: TRBD1 (6 bases). The germline V gene has CDR1 SQVTM and CDR2 ANQGSEA. The CDR3 is made up of 14 amino acids. Trimming shortened V by 6 bases and J by 1 base, and 15 bases separated the two germline ends. The CDR3 coding sequence is TGCAGCGTCACCAACAGGGCCAGGAACACTGAAGCTTTCTTT. This codes for CSVTNRARNTEAFF. The full variable domain, rest sourced from reference TRBV29-1 and TRBJ1-1, is SAVISQKPSRDICQRGTSLTIQCQVDSQVTMMFWYRQQPGQSLTLIATANQGSEATYESGFVIDKFPISRPNLTFSTLTVSNMSPEDSSIYLCSVTNRARNTEAFFGQGTRLTVV.

The genes are TRBV2 and TRBJ2-3; no definite D call. Deletions cut 7 bases from V and 4 bases from J, with 9 bases between. Germline values: CDR1 SNHLY, CDR2 FYNNEI. This CDR3 region has 12 residues. This CDR3 is CASMPISDTQYF. For the CDR3, the DNA is TGTGCCAGCATGCCAATTTCAGATACGCAGTATTTT.